Presented here are 31 T cell receptor beta chains from one specimen sequenced in a study of T cells in localized non-small cell lung cancer. Generated by immunoSEQ multiplex PCR, the TCRdb table keeps only in-frame clones and is missing some. The sample carries 15,000 to 20,000 clones, around 83% recorded once. The source was peripheral blood, collected before any cancer treatment. These receptor sequences come from an older male donor with stage III lung adenocarcinoma.

The chain recombines TRBV6-5 with TRBJ1-4, with 8 bases lining up with TRBD1. The CDR3 is made up of 14 amino acids. V shed 7 bases and J 8 bases; nucleotides not matched to a gene: 9. Germline-derived CDR1 and CDR2 are MNHEY and SVGAGI. Here the CDR3 reads CASMEDRAREKLFF. The CDR3 nucleotides are TGTGCCAGCATGGAGGACAGGGCTCGGGAAAAACTGTTTTTT.

The rearrangement uses TRBV4-1 and TRBJ2-5, with D possibly TRBD2 on 6 matching bases. The CDR3 sequence is 13 residues long. V lost 4 bases and J lost 0, with 6 bases in between. Germline CDR1 reads MGHRA; CDR2 reads YSYEKL. CDR3 sequence reads: CASSRLDQETQYF. The CDR3 bases are TGCGCCAGCAGCCGACTAGACCAAGAGACCCAGTACTTC.

A few counts support this clone. The genes are TRBV6-6 and TRBJ1-5, with D unresolved. The CDR3 is 15 amino acids. CDR1 is MNHNY, CDR2 SVGAGI, per germline (reference sequence). V lost 0 bases and J lost 5, with 11 bases in between. The CDR3 loop is CASSYSGGGHQPQHF. CDR3 coding DNA: TGTGCCAGCAGTTACTCGGGCGGTGGCCATCAGCCCCAGCATTTT.

The chain couples TRBV5-1 to TRBJ2-2; 7 bases align to TRBD1. The CDR3 is 17 residues long. Germline lookup yields CDR1 SGHRS and CDR2 YFSETQ. V gave up 2 bases and J gave up 2 bases; unmatched junction bases: 9. The CDR3: CASSFFPGTANTGELFF. The DNA for the CDR3 is TGCGCCAGCAGCTTTTTCCCCGGGACAGCTAACACCGGGGAGCTGTTTTTT.

This sequence joins TRBV18 and TRBJ1-2, with TRBD1 as a possible D gene (5 bases). Germline lookup yields CDR1 KGHSH and CDR2 LQKENI. CDR3 length: 16 residues. Trimming shortened V by 1 base and J by 8 bases, and 20 bases separated the two germline ends. DNA of the CDR3: TGTGCCAGCTCACCACGGGGCGAACACCCCCTATACGGCTACACCTTC. Translated, it gives CASSPRGEHPLYGYTF.

This clone was seen once. The J gene is TRBJ2-7, the V gene TRBV11-2, with a possible D match to TRBD1 (6 bases). In germline, CDR1 is SGHAT, CDR2 FQNNGV. The CDR3 has 14 residues. V gave up 5 bases and J gave up 2 bases, with 13 bases separating them. CDR3 coding DNA: TGTGCCAGCAGCCCACGGACAGCCGCCTACGAGCAGTACTTC. Translation: CASSPRTAAYEQYF.

The rearrangement joins TRBV6-1 to TRBJ1-3; TRBD1 matches 8 bases. From germline, CDR1 is MNHNS and CDR2 SASEGT. V lost 3 bases and J lost 3; bases outside the gene matches: 10. CDR3 length: 17 residues. This CDR3 is CASSDGQGWLLGNTIYF. In nucleotides, the CDR3 is TGTGCCAGCAGTGACGGACAGGGATGGTTGCTTGGAAACACCATATATTTT.

This clone was seen just once. CDR3 sequence reads: CASRSLTSTDTQYF. CDR3 DNA: TGTGCCAGCAGGAGCCTAACTAGCACAGATACGCAGTATTTT. V gene TRBV27 combines with J gene TRBJ2-3; D gene unclear. Germline V lookup: CDR1 MNHEY, CDR2 SMNVEV (reference sequence). V was pared by 6 bases and J by 0 bases, with 10 bases between. There are 14 residues in the CDR3.

DNA of the CDR3: TGTGCCAGCAGCTTAGGTAGCGGGGACTACAATGAGCAGTTCTTC. It specifies CASSLGSGDYNEQFF. This chain connects TRBV7-6 to TRBJ2-1; 8 positions agree with TRBD2. In germline, CDR1 is SGHVS, CDR2 FNYEAQ. V trimming: 1 base; J trimming: 3 bases; junction bases outside the gene matches: 2. The CDR3 runs 15 residues.

The genes are TRBV19 and TRBJ1-5; D gene uncertain. The V and J ends lost 6 bases and 2 bases respectively, with 17 bases between them. Germline values: CDR1 LNHDA, CDR2 SQIVND (reference sequence). The CDR3 spans 16 residues. The CDR3 protein is CASRGSVGWGNQPQHF. DNA of the CDR3: TGTGCCAGTAGGGGGAGTGTTGGGTGGGGCAATCAGCCCCAGCATTTT.

This clone was counted a single time. This rearrangement joins TRBV27 to TRBJ2-2, with D perhaps matching TRBD2 (5 bases). The CDR3 extends over 14 amino acids. The germline V gene encodes CDR1 MNHEY and CDR2 SMNVEV (reference sequence). The germline V and J ends were trimmed by 3 bases and 1 base, with 6 bases remaining between them. CDR3 nucleotides: TGTGCCAGCAGTTTCCGGGAGAACACCGGGGAGCTGTTTTTT. This sequence encodes CASSFRENTGELFF.

V is TRBV6-5 and J is TRBJ1-2; 7 bases are a match to TRBD1. The CDR3 runs 15 residues. The V and J ends lost 3 bases and 4 bases, in that order; junction bases with no gene match: 8. Germline CDR1 MNHEY, CDR2 SVGAGI. The CDR3 coding sequence is TGTGCCAGCAGTTATGGGACAGTAGACACCTATGGCTACACCTTC. It specifies CASSYGTVDTYGYTF.

The chain is built from TRBV5-1 and TRBJ1-1; D remains unclear. The V end was cut by 0 bases, the J end by 12 bases, with 15 bases between. The CDR3 consists of 13 residues. CDR1 SGHRS and CDR2 YFSETQ come from the germline V gene. The CDR3 region has the DNA TGCGCCAGCAGCTTGGGTAGTAGCGGAATGACTTTCTTT. Translating gives CASSLGSSGMTFF.

The chain carries TRBV6-1 and TRBJ1-2; unclear D gene. The CDR3 loop spans 12 amino acids. Germline loops: CDR1 MNHNS, CDR2 SASEGT. V lost 6 bases and J lost 8, with 13 bases in between. The DNA of the CDR3 is TGTGCCAGCAGAGAACCGACGGGAGGCTACACCTTC. It yields the protein CASREPTGGYTF.

The chain is built from TRBV9 and TRBJ2-5; no firm D call. Germline V gene lookup returns CDR1 SGDLS and CDR2 YYNGEE. The V end was cut by 3 bases, the J end by 3 bases, with 18 bases between. CDR3 length: 16 amino acids. The CDR3 bases are TGTGCCAGCAGCGGCTACAGACACATAAACAAAGAGACCCAGTACTTC. Residues: CASSGYRHINKETQYF.

This sequence joins TRBV6-1 and TRBJ1-4; TRBD1 matches 10 bases. Germline assignment: CDR1 MNHNS and CDR2 SASEGT. After removal of 4 bases from V and 7 bases from J, the junction contained 12 bases not matched to a gene. This CDR3 contains 17 residues. The CDR3 loop reads CASSVMTGGAFSEKLFF. As DNA, the CDR3 is TGTGCCAGCAGTGTTATGACAGGGGGCGCCTTTAGTGAAAAACTGTTTTTT.

V usage is TRBV5-1 and J usage is TRBJ1-4; D unresolved. Trimming pared 0 bases from V and 0 bases from J, leaving 3 bases between. The CDR3 contains 14 residues. Germline lookup yields CDR1 SGHRS and CDR2 YFSETQ. CDR3 amino acids: CASSLGATNEKLFF. CDR3 nucleotides: TGCGCCAGCAGCTTGGGTGCAACTAATGAAAAACTGTTTTTT.

The chain couples TRBV6-1 to TRBJ2-7; 7 nucleotides agree with TRBD1. Germline V gives CDR1 MNHNS, CDR2 SASEGT. The V and J ends lost 10 bases and 2 bases, in that order; junction bases with no gene match: 8. The CDR3 extends over 13 amino acids. CDR3 sequence reads: CATRGTDPYEQYF. The CDR3, as DNA: TGTGCCACCAGGGGGACAGATCCCTACGAGCAGTACTTC.

This chain uses TRBV4-2 with TRBJ2-3, with 9 bases aligning to TRBD1. This CDR3 comprises 14 residues. Germline CDR1 and CDR2: LGHNA and YNFKEQ. J was trimmed by 3 bases and V by 3 bases; bases with no gene match: 1. The CDR3: CASSQDRGTDTQYF. The CDR3 nucleotides read TGTGCCAGCAGCCAGGACAGGGGAACAGATACGCAGTATTTT.

The V gene is TRBV6-6, the J gene TRBJ2-5, with TRBD2 matching over 9 bases. The CDR3 is 15 amino acids. Trimming took 0 bases from V and 4 from J; bases not matched to a gene: 3. Germline CDR1 is MNHNY and CDR2 is SVGAGI (reference sequence). CDR3 nucleotides: TGTGCCAGCAGTTACTCGGCGGGGGGGCCAGAGACCCAGTACTTC. Its translation is CASSYSAGGPETQYF.

The V gene is TRBV5-1, the J gene TRBJ1-1; TRBD1 matches at 9 bases. Germline CDR1 and CDR2: SGHRS and YFSETQ. J was trimmed by 0 bases and V by 2 bases; bases with no gene match: 2. CDR3 length equals 15 residues. The CDR3 reads CASSLGTGLNTEAFF. The CDR3 region has the DNA TGCGCCAGCAGCTTAGGGACAGGGCTGAACACTGAAGCTTTCTTT. The complete variable domain, with remaining parts taken from reference TRBV5-1 and TRBJ1-1, reads KAGVTQTPRYLIKTRGQQVTLSCSPISGHRSVSWYQQTPGQGLQFLFEYFSETQRNKGNFPGRFSGRQFSNSRSEMNVSTLELGDSALYLCASSLGTGLNTEAFFGQGTRLTVV.

V gene TRBV7-9 combines with J gene TRBJ1-3; TRBD1 might be the D (5 bases). Germline V gene lookup returns CDR1 SEHNR and CDR2 FQNEAQ (reference sequence). Trimming removed 5 bases at V and 9 bases at J, with 17 bases between. The CDR3 spans 14 residues. CDR3 protein: CASSPDTPRGTIYF. The CDR3 DNA reads as TGTGCCAGCAGCCCAGACACCCCTAGGGGCACCATATATTTT.

V usage is TRBV6-1 and J usage is TRBJ2-7; TRBD1 agrees at 8 bases. V lost 4 bases and J lost 6; bases outside the gene matches: 2. The germline gives CDR1 MNHNS, CDR2 SASEGT. This CDR3 region has 12 residues. The chain's CDR3 is CASSVDRGEQYF. Here the CDR3 DNA reads TGTGCCAGCAGTGTCGACAGGGGCGAGCAGTACTTC.

This chain connects TRBV10-3 to TRBJ1-1, with D maybe TRBD1 (5 bases). Germline-derived CDR1 and CDR2 are ENHRY and SYGVKD. The CDR3 contains 15 residues. Trimming took 6 bases from V and 4 from J, leaving 18 bases between them. This chain's CDR3 is CAISGDLGEGTEAFF. The CDR3 nucleotides read TGTGCCATCAGCGGGGACCTCGGGGAGGGCACTGAAGCTTTCTTT.

This clone came up once. The gene calls are TRBV10-3 and TRBJ2-7, with TRBD2 as a possible D gene (6 bases). Per the germline V gene, CDR1 is ENHRY and CDR2 is SYGVKD. Trimming took off 8 bases at V and 5 bases at J, with 19 bases between the two ends. The CDR3 length is 14 residues. CDR3: CAIAGGTVGHEQYF. The CDR3 region has the DNA TGTGCCATCGCCGGGGGTACAGTTGGCCACGAGCAGTACTTC.

The chain couples TRBV11-2 to TRBJ2-1; D perhaps matches TRBD2 (6 bases). Germline CDR1 SGHAT, CDR2 FQNNGV. V was shortened by 11 bases and J by 1 base, with 12 bases between the two germline ends. The length of the CDR3 is 13 residues. CDR3 DNA sequence: TGTGCCGTCAACCGGGGGTCCTACAATGAGCAGTTCTTC. Residues: CAVNRGSYNEQFF.

The chain couples TRBV27 to TRBJ2-3, with TRBD1 matching 7 bases. Trimming cost V 5 bases and J 0 bases; bases outside gene matches: 5. The CDR3 covers 15 residues. In germline, CDR1 is MNHEY, CDR2 SMNVEV (reference sequence). CDR3 residues: CASSQGVFSTDTQYF. The CDR3 DNA reads as TGTGCCAGCAGTCAGGGGGTTTTTAGCACAGATACGCAGTATTTT.

V and J are TRBV30 and TRBJ2-3; unclear D gene. Germline V CDR1 and CDR2: GTSNPN, SVGIG (reference sequence). V gave up 8 bases and J gave up 6 bases, with 15 bases separating them. The CDR3 is 12 amino acids. The CDR3 here is CAQASGFDTQYF. Written as DNA, the CDR3 is TGTGCCCAAGCATCAGGCTTTGATACGCAGTATTTT.

The V gene is TRBV11-2, the J gene TRBJ2-7; tentative D call: TRBD2 (5 bases). The CDR3 has 15 amino acids. CDR1 and CDR2 (germline): SGHAT, FQNNGV. Trimming cost V 3 bases and J 7 bases, with 19 bases left between them. CDR3 nucleotide sequence: TGTGCCAGCAGCTTCGTCTACCGGGGTAAATGGGAGCAGTACTTC. Translating it yields CASSFVYRGKWEQYF.

Worth noting for this clone: An end of the junction differs from the germline gene, which may be a read error. The same CDR3 is also encoded by other DNA sequences in this sample. The chain links TRBV5-8 to TRBJ2-5; tentative D call: TRBD2 (5 bases). Germline V gene lookup returns CDR1 SGHTS and CDR2 YDEGEE. The CDR3 has 13 amino acids. The CDR3 coding sequence is TGTGCCAGCAGCTTGTCGCGGGTAGAGACTCAGTACTTC. It codes for CASSLSRVETQYF.

The chain is built from TRBV29-1 and TRBJ2-3; the match to TRBD2 covers 8 bases. J lost 3 bases, V lost 4 bases, and 6 bases had no gene match. Germline CDR1 SQVTM, CDR2 ANQGSEA. This CDR3 region has 14 residues. In nucleotides, the CDR3 is TGCAGCGTTGGCCTTAGCGGGGTAACAGATACGCAGTATTTT. Residues: CSVGLSGVTDTQYF.